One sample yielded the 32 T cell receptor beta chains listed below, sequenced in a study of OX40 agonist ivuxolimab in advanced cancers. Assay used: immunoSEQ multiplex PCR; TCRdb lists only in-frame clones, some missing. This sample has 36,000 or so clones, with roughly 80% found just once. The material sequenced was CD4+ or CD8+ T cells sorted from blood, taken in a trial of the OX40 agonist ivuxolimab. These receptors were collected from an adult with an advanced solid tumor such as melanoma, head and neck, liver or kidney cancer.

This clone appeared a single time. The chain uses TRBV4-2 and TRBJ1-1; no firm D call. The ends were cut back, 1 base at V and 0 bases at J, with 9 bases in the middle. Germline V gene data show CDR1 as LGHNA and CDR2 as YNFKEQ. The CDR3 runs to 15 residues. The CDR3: CASSQGGEMNTEAFF. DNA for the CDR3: TGTGCCAGCAGCCAAGGGGGAGAGATGAACACTGAAGCTTTCTTT.

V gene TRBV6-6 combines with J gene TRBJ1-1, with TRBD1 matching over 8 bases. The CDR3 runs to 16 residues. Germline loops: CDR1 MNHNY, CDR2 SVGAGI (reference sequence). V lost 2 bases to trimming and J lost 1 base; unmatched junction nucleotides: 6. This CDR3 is CASSYGRTGQNTEAFF. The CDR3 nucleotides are TGTGCCAGCAGTTACGGCCGGACAGGGCAGAACACTGAAGCTTTCTTT.

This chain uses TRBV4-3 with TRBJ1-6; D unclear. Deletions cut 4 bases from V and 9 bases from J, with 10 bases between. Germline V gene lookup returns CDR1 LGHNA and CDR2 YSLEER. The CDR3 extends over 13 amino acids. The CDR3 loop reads CASSRFEGSPLHF. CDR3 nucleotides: TGCGCCAGCAGCCGATTTGAAGGTTCACCCCTCCACTTT.

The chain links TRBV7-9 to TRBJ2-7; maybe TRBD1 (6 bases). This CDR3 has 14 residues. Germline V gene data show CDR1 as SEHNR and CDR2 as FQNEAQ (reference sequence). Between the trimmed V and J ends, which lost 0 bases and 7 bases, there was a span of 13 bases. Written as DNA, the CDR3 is TGTGCCAGCAGCTTAGCTGGCAGGGGTTGGGAGCAGTACTTC. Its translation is CASSLAGRGWEQYF.

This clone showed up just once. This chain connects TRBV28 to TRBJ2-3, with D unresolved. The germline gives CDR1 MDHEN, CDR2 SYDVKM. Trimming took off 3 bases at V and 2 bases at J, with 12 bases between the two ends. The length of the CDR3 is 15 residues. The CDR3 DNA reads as TGTGCCAGCAGTTTCTCCAGAGGAGACACAGATACGCAGTATTTT. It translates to CASSFSRGDTDTQYF.

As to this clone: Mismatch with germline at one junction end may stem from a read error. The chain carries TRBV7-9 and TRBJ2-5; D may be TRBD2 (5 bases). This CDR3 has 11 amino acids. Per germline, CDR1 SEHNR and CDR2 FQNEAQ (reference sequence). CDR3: CASSRGRDWDF. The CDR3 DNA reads TGTGCCAGCAGCCGAGGACGGGATTGGGACTTC. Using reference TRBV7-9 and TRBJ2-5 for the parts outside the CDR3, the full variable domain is DTGVSQNPRHKITKRGQNVTFRCDPISEHNRLYWYRQTLGQGPEFLTYFQNEAQLEKSRLLSDRFSAERPKGSFSTLEIQRTEQGDSAMYLCASSRGRDWDFGPGTRLLVL.

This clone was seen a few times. CDR3 bases: TGTGCCAGCAGCCCGACAGGGGTTTATAGCAATCAGCCCCAGCATTTT. Protein sequence: CASSPTGVYSNQPQHF. The rearrangement links TRBV6-6 to TRBJ1-5; 8 nucleotides line up with TRBD1. Trimming at V came to 6 bases and at J to 0 bases, leaving 7 bases not matched to a gene. This CDR3 spans 16 amino acids. Germline-derived CDR1 and CDR2 are MNHNY and SVGAGI (reference sequence).

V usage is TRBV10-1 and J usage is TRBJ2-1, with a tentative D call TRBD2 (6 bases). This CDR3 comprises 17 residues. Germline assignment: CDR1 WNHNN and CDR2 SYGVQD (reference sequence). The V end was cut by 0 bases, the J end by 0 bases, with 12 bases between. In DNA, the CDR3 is TGCGCCAGCAGTGAGTCGCGGGATACCGTCTCCTACAATGAGCAGTTCTTC. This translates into CASSESRDTVSYNEQFF.

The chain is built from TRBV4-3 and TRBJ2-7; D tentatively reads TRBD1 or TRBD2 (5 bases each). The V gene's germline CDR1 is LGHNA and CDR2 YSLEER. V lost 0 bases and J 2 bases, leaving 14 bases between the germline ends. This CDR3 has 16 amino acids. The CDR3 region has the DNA TGCGCCAGCAGCCAAGATATTGGGACGGATACCTACGAGCAGTACTTC. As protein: CASSQDIGTDTYEQYF.

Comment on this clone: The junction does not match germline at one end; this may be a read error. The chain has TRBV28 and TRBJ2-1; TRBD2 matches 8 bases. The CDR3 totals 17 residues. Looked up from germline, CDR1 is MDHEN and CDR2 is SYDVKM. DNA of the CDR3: TGTGCCAGCAGTTTAGAGATCATCGTCAGCGGGAGCAATGAGCAGCTCTTC. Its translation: CASSLEIIVSGSNEQLF.

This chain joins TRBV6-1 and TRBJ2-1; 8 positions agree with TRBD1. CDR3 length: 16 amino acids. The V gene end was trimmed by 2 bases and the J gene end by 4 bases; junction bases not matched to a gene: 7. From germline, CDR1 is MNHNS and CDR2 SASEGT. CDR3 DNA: TGTGCCAGCAGTGAATTGGCTGACAGGGGTTACAATGAGCAGTTCTTC. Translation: CASSELADRGYNEQFF.

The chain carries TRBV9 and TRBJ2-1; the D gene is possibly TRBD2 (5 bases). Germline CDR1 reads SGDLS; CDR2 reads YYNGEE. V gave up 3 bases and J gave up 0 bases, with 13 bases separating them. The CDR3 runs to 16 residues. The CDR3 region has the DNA TGTGCCAGCAGCGCACGGGGAATGAGCTCCTACAATGAGCAGTTCTTC. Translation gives CASSARGMSSYNEQFF. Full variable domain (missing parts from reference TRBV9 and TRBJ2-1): DSGVTQTPKHLITATGQRVTLRCSPRSGDLSVYWYQQSLDQGLQFLIQYYNGEERAKGNILERFSAQQFPDLHSELNLSSLELGDSALYFCASSARGMSSYNEQFFGPGTRLTVL.

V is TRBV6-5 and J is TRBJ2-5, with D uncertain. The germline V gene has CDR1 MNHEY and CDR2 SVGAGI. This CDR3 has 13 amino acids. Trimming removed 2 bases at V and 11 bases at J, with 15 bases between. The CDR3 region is CASSYTMGLEQYF. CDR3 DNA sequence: TGTGCCAGCAGTTACACAATGGGGTTAGAGCAGTACTTC.

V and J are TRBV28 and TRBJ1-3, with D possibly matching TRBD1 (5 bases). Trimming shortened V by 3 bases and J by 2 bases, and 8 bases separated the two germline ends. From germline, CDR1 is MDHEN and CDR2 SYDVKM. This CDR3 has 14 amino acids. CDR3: CASSFGGPGNTIYF. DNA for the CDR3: TGTGCCAGCAGTTTCGGGGGTCCTGGAAACACCATATATTTT.

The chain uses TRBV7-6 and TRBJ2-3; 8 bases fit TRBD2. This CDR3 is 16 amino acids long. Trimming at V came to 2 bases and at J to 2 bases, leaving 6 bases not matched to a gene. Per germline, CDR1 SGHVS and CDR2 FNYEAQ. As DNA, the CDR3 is TGTGCCAGCAGCTTATACGGGGGGGGACCCACAGATACGCAGTATTTT. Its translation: CASSLYGGGPTDTQYF. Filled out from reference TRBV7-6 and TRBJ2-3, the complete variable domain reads GAGVSQSPRYKVTKRGQDVALRCDPISGHVSLYWYRQALGQGPEFLTYFNYEAQQDKSGLPNDRFSAERPEGSISTLTIQRTEQRDSAMYRCASSLYGGGPTDTQYFGPGTRLTVL.

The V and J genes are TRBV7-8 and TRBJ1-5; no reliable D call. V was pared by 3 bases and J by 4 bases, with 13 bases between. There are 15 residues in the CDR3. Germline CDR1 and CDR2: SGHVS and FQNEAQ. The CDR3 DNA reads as TGTGCCAGCAGCTTCGGACCCACATTTAATCAGCCCCAGCATTTT. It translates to CASSFGPTFNQPQHF.

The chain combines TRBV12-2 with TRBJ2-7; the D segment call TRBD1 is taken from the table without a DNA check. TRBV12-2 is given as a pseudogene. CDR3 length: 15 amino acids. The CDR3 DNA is TGTGCAAGTCGCTTTTCACAGATAATTGCCTACGAGCAGTACTTC. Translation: CASRFSQIIAYEQYF.

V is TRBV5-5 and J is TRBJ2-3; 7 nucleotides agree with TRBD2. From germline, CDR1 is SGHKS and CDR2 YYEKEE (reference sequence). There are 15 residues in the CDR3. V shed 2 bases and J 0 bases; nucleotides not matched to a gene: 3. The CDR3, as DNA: TGTGCCAGCAGCTTATGGCGGGGGAGCACAGATACGCAGTATTTT. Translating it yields CASSLWRGSTDTQYF. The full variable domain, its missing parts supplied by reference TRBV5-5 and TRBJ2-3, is DAGVTQSPTHLIKTRGQQVTLRCSPISGHKSVSWYQQVLGQGPQFIFQYYEKEERGRGNFPDRFSARQFPNYSSELNVNALLLGDSALYLCASSLWRGSTDTQYFGPGTRLTVL.

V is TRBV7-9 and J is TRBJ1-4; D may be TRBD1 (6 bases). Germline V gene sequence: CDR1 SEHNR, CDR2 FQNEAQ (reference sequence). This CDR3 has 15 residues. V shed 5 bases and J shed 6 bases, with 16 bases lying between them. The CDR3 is CASSISTGMDEKLFF. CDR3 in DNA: TGTGCCAGCAGCATCTCGACAGGCATGGATGAAAAACTGTTTTTT.

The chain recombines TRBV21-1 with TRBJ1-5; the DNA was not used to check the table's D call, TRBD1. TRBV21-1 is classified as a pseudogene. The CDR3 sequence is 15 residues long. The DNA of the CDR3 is TGTGCCAGCAAGGGGGAGAGGGGTTGCAATCAGCCCCAGCATTTT. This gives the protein CASKGERGCNQPQHF.

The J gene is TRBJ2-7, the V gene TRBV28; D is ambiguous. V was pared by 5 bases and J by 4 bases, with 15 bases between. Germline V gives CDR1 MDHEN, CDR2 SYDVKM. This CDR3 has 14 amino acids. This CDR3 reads CASSHVTQRYEQYF. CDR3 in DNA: TGTGCCAGCAGTCATGTTACACAACGGTACGAGCAGTACTTC.

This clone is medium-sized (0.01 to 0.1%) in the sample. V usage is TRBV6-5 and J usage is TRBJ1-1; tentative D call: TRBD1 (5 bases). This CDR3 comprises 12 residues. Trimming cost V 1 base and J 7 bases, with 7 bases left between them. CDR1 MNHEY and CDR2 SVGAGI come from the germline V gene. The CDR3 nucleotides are TGTGCCAGCAGTTACTGGGGGGGTGAAGCTTTCTTT. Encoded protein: CASSYWGGEAFF.

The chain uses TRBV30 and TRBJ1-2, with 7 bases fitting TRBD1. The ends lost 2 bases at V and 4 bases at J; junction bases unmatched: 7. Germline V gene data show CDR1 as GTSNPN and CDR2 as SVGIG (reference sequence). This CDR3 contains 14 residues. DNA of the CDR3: TGTGCCTGGAGTCCTTATACAGGGGCCTATGGCTACACCTTC. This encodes CAWSPYTGAYGYTF.

CDR3: CASSQDAARGNTEAFF. The CDR3 DNA follows: TGTGCCAGCAGCCAAGATGCGGCCAGGGGAAACACTGAAGCTTTCTTT. This rearrangement joins TRBV4-2 to TRBJ1-1; tentative D call: TRBD1 (6 bases). Germline V CDR1 and CDR2: LGHNA, YNFKEQ. The CDR3 is 16 residues long. V lost 0 bases, J lost 2 bases, and 13 bases lay in between.

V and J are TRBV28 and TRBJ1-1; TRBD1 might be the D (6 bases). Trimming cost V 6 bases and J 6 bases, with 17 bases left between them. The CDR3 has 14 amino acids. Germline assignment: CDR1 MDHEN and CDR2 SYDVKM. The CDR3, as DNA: TGTGCCAGCAGCATCACAGGGATAGGGGCTGAAGCTTTCTTT. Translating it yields CASSITGIGAEAFF.

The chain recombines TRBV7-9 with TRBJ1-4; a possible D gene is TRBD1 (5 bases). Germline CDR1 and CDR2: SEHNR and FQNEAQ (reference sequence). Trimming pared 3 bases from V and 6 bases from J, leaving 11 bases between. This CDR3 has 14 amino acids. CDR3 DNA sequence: TGTGCCAGCAGCTTCCTCAGGGTTGATGAAAAACTGTTTTTT. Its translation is CASSFLRVDEKLFF.

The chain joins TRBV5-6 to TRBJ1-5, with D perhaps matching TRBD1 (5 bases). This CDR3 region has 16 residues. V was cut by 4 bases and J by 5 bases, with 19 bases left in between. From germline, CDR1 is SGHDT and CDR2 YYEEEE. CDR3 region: CASSSREWRGDQPQHF. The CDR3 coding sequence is TGTGCCAGCAGCAGCAGGGAGTGGCGAGGGGATCAGCCCCAGCATTTT. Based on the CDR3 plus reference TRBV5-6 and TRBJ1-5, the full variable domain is DAGVTQSPTHLIKTRGQQVTLRCSPKSGHDTVSWYQQALGQGPQFIFQYYEEEERQRGNFPDRFSGHQFPNYSSELNVNALLLGDSALYLCASSSREWRGDQPQHFGDGTRLSIL.

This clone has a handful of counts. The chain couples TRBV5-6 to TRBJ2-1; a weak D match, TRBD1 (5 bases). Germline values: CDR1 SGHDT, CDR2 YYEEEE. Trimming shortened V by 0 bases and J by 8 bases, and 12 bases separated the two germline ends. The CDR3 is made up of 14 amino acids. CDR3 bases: TGTGCCAGCAGCTTGGGGGGCTATAGGGATGAGCAGTTCTTC. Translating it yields CASSLGGYRDEQFF.

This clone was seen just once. CDR3 DNA sequence: TGCGCCAGCAGCTTGACTAGCGGGAGGGAGGAGACCCAGTACTTC. This gives the protein CASSLTSGREETQYF. J is TRBJ2-5 and V is TRBV5-1; 13 bases fit TRBD2. V shed 1 base and J 5 bases; nucleotides not matched to a gene: 2. CDR1 is SGHRS and CDR2 is YFSETQ in the germline V gene. The CDR3 spans 15 residues.

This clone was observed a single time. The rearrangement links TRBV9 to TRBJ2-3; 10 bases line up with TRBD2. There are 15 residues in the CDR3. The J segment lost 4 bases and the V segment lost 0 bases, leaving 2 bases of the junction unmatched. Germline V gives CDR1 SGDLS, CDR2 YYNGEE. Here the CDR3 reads CASSVASGSSDTQYF. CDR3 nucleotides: TGTGCCAGCAGCGTAGCTAGCGGGAGTTCAGATACGCAGTATTTT.

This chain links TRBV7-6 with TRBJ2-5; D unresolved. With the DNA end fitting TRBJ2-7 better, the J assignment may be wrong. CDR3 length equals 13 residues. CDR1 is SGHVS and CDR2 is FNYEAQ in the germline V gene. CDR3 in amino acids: CASSPEGVYEQYF. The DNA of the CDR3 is TGTGCCAGCAGCCCTGAAGGAGTTTACGAGCAGTACTTC.

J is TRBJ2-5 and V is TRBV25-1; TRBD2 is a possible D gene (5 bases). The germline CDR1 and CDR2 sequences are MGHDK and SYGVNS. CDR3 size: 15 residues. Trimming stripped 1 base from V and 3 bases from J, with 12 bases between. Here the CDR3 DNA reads TGTGCCAGCAGTGAATTGACTACTAGTAAAGAGACCCAGTACTTC. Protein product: CASSELTTSKETQYF.